This record looks at one T cell receptor beta chain sequence and its context. What antigen it recognizes has not been identified. Nothing much larger sits one base from this clone, and base qualities are not available. This record belongs to a study of Tregs in tolerant kidney transplant recipients (dated by TCRdb to the late 2010s). Some background on the complete study: Transplants used related donors with nonmyeloablative bone marrow transplantation; mixed chimerism was transient in the human trials. TCRbeta sequencing was used in the study to identify donor-specific regulatory T cells before combined kidney and bone marrow transplantation, and the identified cells were then tracked after transplant.

Genomic DNA was extracted from sorted cells with the QIAGEN DNeasy Blood and Tissue Kit for TCRbeta CDR3 sequencing. Through immunoSEQ, high-throughput TCRbeta CDR3 sequencing was done commercially, including PCR amplification with internal controls and bias correction. Under the source paper's analysis protocol: Unique productive TCRbeta sequences were defined by CDR3 nucleotide sequence where primers matched, otherwise by CDR3 amino acid sequence with Vbeta and Jbeta genes. To correct for sorting error, sequences found in more than one sorted population at a frequency ratio of 2:1 or less were discarded, and the remaining shared sequences were assigned to the population with the higher frequency. Sequences were defined as donor-reactive when expanded at least 5-fold in CFSE-low cells versus unstimulated cells and present at a frequency of at least 0.01% in CFSE-low cells. Jensen-Shannon divergence, calculated on the top 100 TCRbeta sequences ranked by frequency, was used to quantify repertoire divergence. For any sample with multiple sequencing runs, sorting error was corrected in each run separately before the runs were pooled. This is the immuneACCESS table as TCRdb keeps it, with only in-frame sequences that have V and J called. A part of the clones is gone; compared with another copy, unresolved V genes explain less than half, and the rest is unexplained. D and trimming come from the DNA, and the V and J calls and clone size come from that table. Across this sample there are approximately 67,000 clones, with roughly 90% seen only once. The ten largest make up over 9.5% of the sample.

Via the germline V gene, CDR1 is LGHNA and CDR2 YSLEER. Between the V and J ends, shortened by 4 bases and 2 bases respectively, the junction contains 21 bases. Reading from cysteine to phenylalanine, the CDR3 counts 19 amino acids. The read is trimmed to its CDR3 DNA, 57 bases read in frame from base 1. Overall results and qualifications from the work: For some patients the PCR primers changed over time, which made it impossible to compare the samples from those patients at the nucleotide level. Expanding Tregs with activated donor B cells appeared to identify the most biologically relevant and donor-specific TCRbeta repertoire. Biological reproducibility was not examined directly, but technical replication error appeared to be minimal. The study was limited by small patient numbers, and the findings need validation in larger populations and under other immunosuppression protocols. Donor-specific Treg expansion was found to exceed global Treg expansion in tolerant patients, suggesting antigen-driven rather than nonspecific expansion.

The label giving this sample's time point can be read as: blood sample drawn before combined kidney and bone marrow transplant. Thawed PBMCs were FACS-sorted into unstimulated Tregs (CD4+CD25+CD127-), CD4+ non-Tregs (CD4+CD25-), CD4 cells and CD8 cells. Several combined kidney and bone marrow transplant recipients from the ITN036ST trial were included as patients, and samples were available only from these trial subjects. Healthy control blood was separated into PBMCs by Ficoll density gradient and cryopreserved, and patient PBMCs were collected both before and after transplant. The receptor was derived from a human donor who received a combined kidney and bone marrow transplant. The chain links TRBV4-3 with TRBJ2-6, with a tentative D gene TRBD2 over 7 matching bases. Sequenced material: CD8+ T cells from blood, taken before the transplant. CDR3 loop: CASSPGGTLQLPGANVLTF. The DNA reads TGCGCCAGCAGCCCGGGGGGCACCCTCCAACTTCCTGGGGCCAACGTCCTGACTTTC.